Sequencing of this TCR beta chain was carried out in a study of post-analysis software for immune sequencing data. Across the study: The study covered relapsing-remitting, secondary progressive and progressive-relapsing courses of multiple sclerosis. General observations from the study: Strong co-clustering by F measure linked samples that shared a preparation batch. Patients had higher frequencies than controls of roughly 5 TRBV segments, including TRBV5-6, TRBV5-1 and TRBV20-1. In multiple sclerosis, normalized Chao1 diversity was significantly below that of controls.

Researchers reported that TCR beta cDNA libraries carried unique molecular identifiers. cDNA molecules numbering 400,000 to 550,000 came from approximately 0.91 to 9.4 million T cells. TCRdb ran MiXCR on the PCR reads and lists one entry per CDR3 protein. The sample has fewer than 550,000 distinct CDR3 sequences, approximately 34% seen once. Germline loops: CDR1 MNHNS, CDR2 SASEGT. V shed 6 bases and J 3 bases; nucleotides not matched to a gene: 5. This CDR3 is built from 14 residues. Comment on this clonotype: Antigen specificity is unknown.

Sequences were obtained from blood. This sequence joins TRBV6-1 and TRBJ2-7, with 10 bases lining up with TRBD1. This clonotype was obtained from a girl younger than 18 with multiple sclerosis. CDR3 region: CASRGGQGYYEQYF. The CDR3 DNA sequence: TGTGCCAGCAGGGGGGGACAGGGGTACTACGAGCAGTACTTC.